These 27 T cell receptor beta chains were sequenced from one sample in a study of shared clonotypes between healthy human individuals. Method: immunoSEQ multiplex PCR; TCRdb's copy keeps in-frame clones and lacks some. The sample has roughly 1,600,000 clones; approximately 98.5% are singletons. The sequenced sample consisted of naive CD4+ T cells sorted from blood. This sample's subset: CD45RA+ positively selected. These receptors all come from a man aged 30-40 years in good health.

This chain uses TRBV5-1 with TRBJ2-7; D is undetermined. CDR3 length: 15 residues. Germline CDR1 is SGHRS and CDR2 is YFSETQ. V was pared by 2 bases and J by 2 bases, with 14 bases between. CDR3 DNA sequence: TGCGCCAGCAGCTTCAGAGAACCTTACCCCTACGAGCAGTACTTC. Protein product: CASSFREPYPYEQYF. Full variable domain (rest looked up from reference TRBV5-1 and TRBJ2-7): KAGVTQTPRYLIKTRGQQVTLSCSPISGHRSVSWYQQTPGQGLQFLFEYFSETQRNKGNFPGRFSGRQFSNSRSEMNVSTLELGDSALYLCASSFREPYPYEQYFGPGTRLTVT.

The chain has TRBV27 and TRBJ2-5; the D call may be TRBD1 or TRBD2 (5 bases each). Per the germline V gene, CDR1 is MNHEY and CDR2 is SMNVEV (reference sequence). Trimming shortened V by 3 bases and J by 5 bases, and 16 bases separated the two germline ends. The CDR3 runs 15 residues. The CDR3: CASSFAREGHETQYF. In DNA, the CDR3 is TGTGCCAGCAGTTTCGCCCGAGAGGGGCACGAGACCCAGTACTTC.

Note on this clone: Other DNA sequences of this sample code for an identical CDR3. The chain links TRBV6-5 to TRBJ2-1; the match to TRBD2 covers 13 bases. The CDR3 consists of 15 residues. Per the germline V gene, CDR1 is MNHEY and CDR2 is SVGAGI. Losses at the gene ends were 6 bases for V and 4 bases for J; bases not matched to a gene: 3. The CDR3 DNA is TGTGCCAGCAGCCCGGGACTAGCGGGATACAATGAGCAGTTCTTC. Encoded protein: CASSPGLAGYNEQFF.

The chain carries TRBV2 and TRBJ1-5, with D hard to call. This CDR3 has 13 residues. The V gene's germline CDR1 is SNHLY and CDR2 FYNNEI. V was shortened by 7 bases and J by 3 bases, with 10 bases between the two germline ends. Written as DNA, the CDR3 is TGTGCCAGCACGGCAGGCCCCAATCAGCCCCAGCATTTT. It translates to CASTAGPNQPQHF.

The rearrangement uses TRBV19 and TRBJ2-1; D uncertain. Germline assignment: CDR1 LNHDA and CDR2 SQIVND (reference sequence). Trimming took 6 bases from V and 2 from J, leaving 17 bases between them. This CDR3 has 16 amino acids. The CDR3 bases are TGTGCCAGTAGCCCACGGCTAGGTAACCCCTACAATGAGCAGTTCTTC. It yields the protein CASSPRLGNPYNEQFF.

The rearrangement joins TRBV5-1 to TRBJ2-1; TRBD1 matches at 9 bases. Germline V CDR1 and CDR2: SGHRS, YFSETQ. After removal of 4 bases from V and 7 bases from J, the junction contained 18 bases not matched to a gene. The length of the CDR3 is 18 residues. CDR3 sequence: CASSTEGQGWGSLNEQFF. In DNA form, the CDR3 reads TGCGCCAGCAGCACCGAGGGACAGGGTTGGGGCAGTTTGAATGAGCAGTTCTTC.

The gene calls are TRBV7-9 and TRBJ2-7; tentative D call: TRBD2 (7 bases). Germline V lookup: CDR1 SEHNR, CDR2 FQNEAQ (reference sequence). There are 15 residues in the CDR3. V lost 1 base and J lost 2, with 12 bases in between. The CDR3 protein is CASSLEGGTTYEQYF. The DNA of the CDR3 is TGTGCCAGCAGCTTAGAGGGAGGGACAACCTACGAGCAGTACTTC.

The rearrangement links TRBV27 to TRBJ2-1, with 12 bases lining up with TRBD2. The CDR3 is 17 residues long. V lost 6 bases, J lost 2 bases, and 8 bases stayed unmatched. Per germline, CDR1 MNHEY and CDR2 SMNVEV (reference sequence). CDR3 in DNA: TGTGCCAGCAGCATAGCCTCTAGCGGGAGGGCCTACAATGAGCAGTTCTTC. It specifies CASSIASSGRAYNEQFF.

About this clone itself: This same CDR3 is encoded by further DNA sequences in the sample. CDR3: CASSVVGSDTQYF. CDR3 coding DNA: TGTGCCAGCAGCGTAGTCGGGTCCGATACGCAGTATTTT. V usage is TRBV9 and J usage is TRBJ2-3; no clear D. The V and J ends lost 0 bases and 6 bases respectively, with 8 bases between them. There are 13 residues in the CDR3. From germline, CDR1 is SGDLS and CDR2 YYNGEE. The full variable domain, its missing parts supplied by reference TRBV9 and TRBJ2-3, is DSGVTQTPKHLITATGQRVTLRCSPRSGDLSVYWYQQSLDQGLQFLIQYYNGEERAKGNILERFSAQQFPDLHSELNLSSLELGDSALYFCASSVVGSDTQYFGPGTRLTVL.

This clone was counted once. The genes are TRBV7-2 and TRBJ2-3; 7 positions match TRBD1. Per the germline V gene, CDR1 is SGHTA and CDR2 is FQGNSA. This CDR3 region has 15 residues. The J segment lost 3 bases and the V segment lost 2 bases, leaving 5 bases of the junction unmatched. CDR3 DNA sequence: TGTGCCAGCAGCTTACGACAGGGTGGAACAGATACGCAGTATTTT. Protein product: CASSLRQGGTDTQYF.

The rearrangement uses TRBV15 and TRBJ2-7; the D is unclear. The V gene's germline CDR1 is LNHNV and CDR2 YYDKDF (reference sequence). The CDR3 has 13 amino acids. Trimming stripped 0 bases from V and 3 bases from J, with 6 bases between. CDR3 protein: CATSRDGLYEQYF. The CDR3 nucleotides are TGTGCCACCAGCAGAGATGGGCTCTACGAGCAGTACTTC.

This chain uses TRBV4-2 with TRBJ2-7; D remains ambiguous. Germline CDR1 is LGHNA and CDR2 is YNFKEQ. The V end was cut by 3 bases, the J end by 0 bases, with 6 bases between. This CDR3 region has 13 residues. CDR3 residues: CASSQIDSYEQYF. CDR3 sequence (DNA): TGTGCCAGCAGCCAGATAGACTCCTACGAGCAGTACTTC.

The chain is built from TRBV19 and TRBJ2-5; no clear D. Germline assignment: CDR1 LNHDA and CDR2 SQIVND (reference sequence). The V gene lost 0 bases and the J gene lost 5 bases, with 7 bases spanning the gap. CDR3 length: 13 residues. The CDR3 loop reads CASSIDSWETQYF. The DNA for the CDR3 is TGTGCCAGTAGTATAGATTCGTGGGAGACCCAGTACTTC.

The chain links TRBV7-9 to TRBJ2-3, with D unclear. The CDR3 is 13 amino acids. The V gene lost 0 bases and the J gene lost 4 bases, with 5 bases spanning the gap. CDR1 is SEHNR and CDR2 is FQNEAQ in the germline V gene (reference sequence). The CDR3 coding sequence is TGTGCCAGCAGCTTAGCGCAGGCAGATACGCAGTATTTT. It encodes CASSLAQADTQYF.

V is TRBV7-9 and J is TRBJ2-1; D is ambiguous. Trimming pared 1 base from V and 2 bases from J, leaving 12 bases between. This CDR3 has 16 amino acids. Per the germline V gene, CDR1 is SEHNR and CDR2 is FQNEAQ (reference sequence). The CDR3 DNA is TGTGCCAGCAGCTTAGAAGGAGCCCGGGCCTACAATGAGCAGTTCTTC. Amino acids: CASSLEGARAYNEQFF.

The chain carries TRBV9 and TRBJ2-7, with 11 nucleotides matching TRBD1. CDR1 SGDLS and CDR2 YYNGEE come from the germline V gene. This CDR3 has 14 amino acids. V lost 3 bases, J lost 5 bases, and 4 bases stayed unmatched. CDR3 sequence reads: CASSAGQGEHEQYF. DNA of the CDR3: TGTGCCAGCAGCGCGGGACAGGGGGAACACGAGCAGTACTTC.

The chain uses TRBV19 and TRBJ2-2, with D unresolved. V shed 1 base and J shed 3 bases, with 12 bases lying between them. Germline assignment: CDR1 LNHDA and CDR2 SQIVND (reference sequence). This CDR3 comprises 16 residues. This CDR3 reads CASSIVFSGYTGELFF. CDR3 nucleotides: TGTGCCAGTAGTATAGTTTTTTCCGGGTACACCGGGGAGCTGTTTTTT.

The chain joins TRBV20-1 to TRBJ2-1, with D perhaps TRBD2 (6 bases). The V gene's germline CDR1 is DFQATT and CDR2 SNEGSKA (reference sequence). This CDR3 contains 8 residues. V lost 7 bases, J lost 16 bases, and 11 bases lay in between. The CDR3 here is CSVPDYFF. The CDR3 DNA is TGCAGTGTCCCGGACTATTTCTTC.

The rearrangement joins TRBV5-1 to TRBJ2-7; 7 nucleotides match TRBD2. The junction had 13 bases not matched to a gene; V was cut back by 4 bases and J by 3 bases. The CDR3 has 16 amino acids. Per the germline V gene, CDR1 is SGHRS and CDR2 is YFSETQ. The CDR3 is CASSAGGAGTIYEQYF. As DNA, the CDR3 is TGCGCCAGCAGCGCCGGCGGAGCGGGGACCATCTACGAGCAGTACTTC.

The gene calls are TRBV10-3 and TRBJ2-2; D perhaps matches TRBD2 (6 bases). The CDR3 sequence is 15 residues long. Germline values: CDR1 ENHRY, CDR2 SYGVKD. V lost 0 bases, J lost 1 base, and 6 bases lay in between. CDR3 bases: TGTGCCATCAGTGAGTCTAGCGGGAACACCGGGGAGCTGTTTTTT. It yields the protein CAISESSGNTGELFF.

The chain carries TRBV29-1 and TRBJ2-3, with D maybe TRBD2 (6 bases). Germline assignment: CDR1 SQVTM and CDR2 ANQGSEA. Trimming pared 1 base from V and 2 bases from J, leaving 13 bases between. The CDR3 covers 15 residues. The CDR3 is CSVEGERALTDTQYF. CDR3 nucleotides: TGCAGCGTTGAAGGTGAGCGGGCCCTCACAGATACGCAGTATTTT.

This sequence joins TRBV7-6 and TRBJ2-1; no firm D call. Germline-derived CDR1 and CDR2 are SGHVS and FNYEAQ. Trimming removed 5 bases from V and 7 bases from J, with 15 bases in between. This CDR3 has 14 amino acids. As DNA, the CDR3 is TGTGCCAGCAGCACACATCTATTGAGGAATGAGCAGTTCTTC. Its protein product is CASSTHLLRNEQFF. Together with reference TRBV7-6 and TRBJ2-1, the CDR3 gives the full variable domain: GAGVSQSPRYKVTKRGQDVALRCDPISGHVSLYWYRQALGQGPEFLTYFNYEAQQDKSGLPNDRFSAERPEGSISTLTIQRTEQRDSAMYRCASSTHLLRNEQFFGPGTRLTVL.

The V call is TRBV7-3, the J call TRBJ2-3; no reliable D call. Trimming stripped 3 bases from V and 4 bases from J, with 8 bases between. Germline V gene sequence: CDR1 SGHTA, CDR2 FQGTGA. This CDR3 comprises 13 residues. CDR3 nucleotide sequence: TGTGCCAGCAGCTTCTCCCGGGCAGATACGCAGTATTTT. This encodes CASSFSRADTQYF.

This chain joins TRBV5-1 and TRBJ1-4, with D possibly TRBD1 on 6 matching bases. The CDR3 has 16 amino acids. Germline CDR1 is SGHRS and CDR2 is YFSETQ. Trimming took 2 bases from V and 1 from J, leaving 12 bases between them. CDR3: CASSFNRDITNEKLFF. Written as DNA, the CDR3 is TGCGCCAGCAGCTTTAACCGGGACATAACTAATGAAAAACTGTTTTTT. Together with reference TRBV5-1 and TRBJ1-4, the CDR3 gives the full variable domain: KAGVTQTPRYLIKTRGQQVTLSCSPISGHRSVSWYQQTPGQGLQFLFEYFSETQRNKGNFPGRFSGRQFSNSRSEMNVSTLELGDSALYLCASSFNRDITNEKLFFGSGTQLSVL.

The V call is TRBV7-6, the J call TRBJ2-5; TRBD2 matches at 13 bases. V was pared by 9 bases and J by 4 bases, with 5 bases of the junction left unmatched. CDR3 size: 14 residues. Germline V gene sequence: CDR1 SGHVS, CDR2 FNYEAQ. Here the CDR3 reads CASKGTSGIETQYF. DNA of the CDR3: TGTGCCAGTAAAGGGACTAGCGGGATAGAGACCCAGTACTTC.

The chain joins TRBV7-2 to TRBJ2-7, with D perhaps being TRBD1 or TRBD2 (5 bases each). Trimming cost V 5 bases and J 7 bases, with 21 bases left between them. This CDR3 is built from 15 residues. CDR1 SGHTA and CDR2 FQGNSA come from the germline V gene. The CDR3 sequence is CASSTQGTSVSEQYF. CDR3 bases: TGTGCCAGCAGCACGCAAGGGACCAGTGTTTCGGAGCAGTACTTC.

This chain connects TRBV5-6 to TRBJ2-2, with 8 nucleotides matching TRBD2. Losses at the gene ends were 4 bases for V and 1 base for J; bases not matched to a gene: 9. The germline V gene encodes CDR1 SGHDT and CDR2 YYEEEE. The CDR3 covers 17 residues. This CDR3 is CASSPDPSGRNTGELFF. The DNA for the CDR3 is TGTGCCAGCAGCCCAGACCCGAGCGGGAGGAACACCGGGGAGCTGTTTTTT.